These 7 T cell receptor beta chains came from one sample sequenced in a study of response to subunit inactivated influenza vaccine. TCRdb re-analysed the RT-PCR reads in MiXCR, keeping a single row per CDR3 protein. Here the sample spans about 700,000 distinct CDR3 sequences, approximately 15% being singletons. The sample was PBMCs from blood, taken around 14 days before vaccination. These receptors came from a man aged 50 or older who received an inactivated influenza vaccine.

This clonotype came up a few times. The chain has TRBV12-3 or TRBV12-4 and TRBJ1-2; 7 bases are a match to TRBD1. The CDR3 has 14 residues. V trimming: 5 bases; J trimming: 4 bases; junction bases outside the gene matches: 7. CDR3 residues: CASSPRTGSYGYTF. Here the CDR3 DNA reads TGTGCCAGCAGTCCAAGGACAGGCAGCTATGGCTACACCTTC.

J is TRBJ1-5 and V is TRBV4-3; no reliable D call. Germline values: CDR1 LGHNA, CDR2 YSLEER. The CDR3 length is 15 residues. Trimming took 1 base from V and 4 from J, leaving 11 bases between them. The DNA of the CDR3 is TGCGCCAGCAGCCAAGGCGCGATACAAAATCAGCCCCAGCATTTT. The encoded protein is CASSQGAIQNQPQHF.

The V call is TRBV6-1, the J call TRBJ2-2, with 10 bases lining up with TRBD2. CDR1 MNHNS and CDR2 SASEGT come from the germline V gene. This CDR3 spans 16 amino acids. J was trimmed by 7 bases and V by 6 bases; bases with no gene match: 11. The DNA of the CDR3 is TGTGCCAGCAGGCCAGGGGGAATAGCGGGAGGCGGGGAGCTGTTTTTT. Amino acids: CASRPGGIAGGGELFF.

This clonotype was seen more than once but under ten times. The V gene is TRBV5-1, the J gene TRBJ1-6, with 9 positions matching TRBD1. J gave up 6 bases and V 5 bases, and 6 bases lay outside the gene matches. This CDR3 is built from 15 residues. Per the germline V gene, CDR1 is SGHRS and CDR2 is YFSETQ. The CDR3 reads CASSSGTGINSPLHF. CDR3 DNA sequence: TGCGCCAGCAGTTCCGGGACAGGGATTAATTCACCCCTCCACTTT.

This clonotype turned up a few times. V usage is TRBV18 and J usage is TRBJ2-7; 10 bases align to TRBD1. Trimming took 3 bases from V and 5 from J; bases not matched to a gene: 1. Germline values: CDR1 KGHSH, CDR2 LQKENI. The CDR3 totals 13 residues. CDR3 DNA sequence: TGTGCCAGCTCACCGGGACAGGGGAACGAGCAGTACTTC. Amino acids: CASSPGQGNEQYF.

This chain links TRBV7-2 with TRBJ2-7; 7 bases agree with TRBD2. Looked up from germline, CDR1 is SGHTA and CDR2 is FQGNSA. CDR3 length: 17 amino acids. V dropped 3 bases and J dropped 5; count of bases not matched to a gene: 16. As DNA, the CDR3 is TGTGCCAGCAGCTTCGACGCGGGGCGACCCGCGGGGGACGAGCAGTACTTC. Translating gives CASSFDAGRPAGDEQYF.

The chain couples TRBV20-1 to TRBJ1-2; D gene unclear. The germline CDR1 and CDR2 sequences are DFQATT and SNEGSKA (reference sequence). V dropped 2 bases and J dropped 7 bases, with 11 bases sitting between them. The CDR3 sequence is 12 residues long. The CDR3 is CSARPGGRGYTF. DNA of the CDR3: TGCAGTGCTAGACCGGGAGGGCGTGGCTACACCTTC.